This T cell receptor (beta chain) was sequenced for a study of blood T cell repertoires in COVID-19. Overall study: COVID-19 samples collected from the United States, Italy and Spain covered acute and convalescent phases. T cells, B-cell-depleted T cells, or PBMCs supplied cDNA or gDNA.

V gave up 3 bases and J gave up 3 bases, with 15 bases separating them. CDR1 is WNHNN, CDR2 SYGVQD, per germline (reference sequence). CDR3 size: 16 residues. Authors' data handling: How many nucleated cells were present was estimated from reference gene primer amplification. Repertoires were generated with immunoSEQ multiplex PCR, while TCRdb's copy carries only in-frame clones and drops some. V and J calls and clone size come straight from that table; D and trimming were deduced from the DNA. Of more than 150,000 clones listed, 70% to 85% were seen once; the top ten hold roughly 14%. Sequencing was done on a sample of peripheral blood. This TCR derives from a man aged 45-60 years who had recovered from COVID-19. The J gene is TRBJ2-4, the V gene TRBV10-1, with D perhaps matching TRBD1 (8 bases). The CDR3 DNA sequence: TGCGCCAGCAGTGAAGGAGCGGGACAGGTCAAAAACATTCAGTACTTC. Amino acid sequence: CASSEGAGQVKNIQYF.